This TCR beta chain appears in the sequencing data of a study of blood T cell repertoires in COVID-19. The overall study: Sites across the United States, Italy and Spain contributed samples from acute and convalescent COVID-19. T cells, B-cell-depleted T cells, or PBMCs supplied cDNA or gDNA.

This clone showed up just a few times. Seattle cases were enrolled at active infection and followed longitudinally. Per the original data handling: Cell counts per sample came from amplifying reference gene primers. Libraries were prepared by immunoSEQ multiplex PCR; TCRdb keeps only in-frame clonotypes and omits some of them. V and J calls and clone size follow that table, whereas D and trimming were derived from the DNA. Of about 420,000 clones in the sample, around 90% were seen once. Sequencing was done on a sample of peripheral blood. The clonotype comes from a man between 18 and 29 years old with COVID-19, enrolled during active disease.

CDR3: CASSLVGPLSGGGYTF. In nucleotides, the CDR3 is TGTGCCAGCAGCTTGGTGGGACCTCTCTCGGGAGGTGGCTACACCTTC. The chain uses TRBV5-6 and TRBJ1-2, with D maybe TRBD1 (5 bases). The CDR3 is 16 residues long. From germline, CDR1 is SGHDT and CDR2 YYEEEE. V shed 0 bases and J shed 7 bases, with 19 bases lying between them.